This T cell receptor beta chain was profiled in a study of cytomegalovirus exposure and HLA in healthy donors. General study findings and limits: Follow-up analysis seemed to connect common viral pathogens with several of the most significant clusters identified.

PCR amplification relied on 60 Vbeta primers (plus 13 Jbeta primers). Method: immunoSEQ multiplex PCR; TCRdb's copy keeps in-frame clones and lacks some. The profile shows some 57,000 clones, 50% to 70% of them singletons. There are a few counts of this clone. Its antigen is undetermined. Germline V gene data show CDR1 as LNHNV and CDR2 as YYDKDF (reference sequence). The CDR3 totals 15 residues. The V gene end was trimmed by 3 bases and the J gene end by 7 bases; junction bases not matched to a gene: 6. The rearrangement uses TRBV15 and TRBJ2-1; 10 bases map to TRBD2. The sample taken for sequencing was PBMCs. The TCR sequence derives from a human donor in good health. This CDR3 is CATSSQRGGSNEQFF. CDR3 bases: TGTGCCACCAGCAGTCAGCGGGGGGGGTCAAATGAGCAGTTCTTC.